This T cell receptor beta chain was sequenced for a study of cytomegalovirus exposure and HLA in healthy donors. The V gene end was trimmed by 1 base and the J gene end by 4 bases; junction bases not matched to a gene: 6. Per germline, CDR1 SGHRS and CDR2 YFSETQ. The CDR3 loop spans 15 amino acids. Study conclusions and caveats: Specific recognition of CMV antigens was confirmed in vitro for a few chains (all CMV-associated). The classifier was said to identify cytomegalovirus status with high specificity and sensitivity.

Assay used: immunoSEQ multiplex PCR; TCRdb lists only in-frame clones, some missing. The sample has about 150,000 clones, about 94% seen once; the top ten hold approximately 2%. A note on this clone: Its antigen is still unknown.

This chain links TRBV5-1 with TRBJ2-7, with TRBD2 matching 9 bases. This sequence originates from a man aged 18 to 29 in good health and CMV-seropositive. The specimen sequenced was PBMCs. CDR3 loop: CASSLPSGRWYEQYF. The CDR3 DNA follows: TGCGCCAGCAGCTTGCCGAGCGGGAGGTGGTACGAGCAGTACTTC.